What follows are 20 T cell receptor beta chains derived from one specimen sequenced in a study of blood T cells in healthy people across ages. The authors ran a second PCR of 7 to 11 cycles using a sample-barcoded 5' primer and a J-beta primer mix. MiXCR, applied by TCRdb to the 5' RACE reads, yields one record per CDR3 protein. Of around 1,000,000 distinct CDR3 sequences listed, 20% to 25% are singletons. These records were also assigned to another study, of T cells of mothers and their children.

The specimen sequenced was blood. The receptors come from a girl aged 2 to 10 in good health.

The chain is built from TRBV11-2 and TRBJ1-2, with D perhaps TRBD1 (5 bases). Germline CDR1 is SGHAT and CDR2 is FQNNGV. The CDR3 totals 16 residues. Trimming pared 3 bases from V and 4 bases from J, leaving 18 bases between. This CDR3 is CASSLVEVPGGYGYTF. The CDR3 nucleotides are TGTGCCAGCAGCTTGGTAGAGGTACCTGGGGGCTATGGCTACACCTTC.

This chain uses TRBV7-2 with TRBJ1-2; D is perhaps TRBD1 (5 bases). CDR1 and CDR2 (germline): SGHTA, FQGNSA. Trimming removed 2 bases from V and 2 bases from J, with 18 bases in between. CDR3 length: 17 amino acids. CDR3 sequence reads: CASSLFVVGTQNYGYTF. In DNA, the CDR3 is TGTGCCAGCAGCTTATTTGTAGTGGGGACCCAGAACTATGGCTACACCTTC.

This clonotype was observed a few times. V gene TRBV4-1 combines with J gene TRBJ2-4; TRBD1 matches at 8 bases. Losses at the gene ends were 3 bases for V and 0 bases for J; bases not matched to a gene: 10. The germline V gene encodes CDR1 MGHRA and CDR2 YSYEKL. The CDR3 extends over 18 amino acids. Written as DNA, the CDR3 is TGCGCCAGCAGCCATGGAACAGGGGGAATCCTAGCCAAAAACATTCAGTACTTC. Translation: CASSHGTGGILAKNIQYF.

V is TRBV5-6 and J is TRBJ1-1, with D uncertain. CDR3 length: 15 amino acids. Trimming cost V 0 bases and J 0 bases, with 9 bases left between them. Per germline, CDR1 SGHDT and CDR2 YYEEEE. As DNA, the CDR3 is TGTGCCAGCAGCTTGGTAGGCACCTTGAACACTGAAGCTTTCTTT. As protein: CASSLVGTLNTEAFF.

The chain has TRBV29-1 and TRBJ2-6, with TRBD2 matching 13 bases. Germline CDR1 SQVTM, CDR2 ANQGSEA. V lost 6 bases and J lost 2; bases outside the gene matches: 1. The CDR3 length is 15 residues. The CDR3 coding sequence is TGCAGCGTCACTAGCGGGGGGGCTGGGGCCAACGTCCTGACTTTC. Its translation: CSVTSGGAGANVLTF.

This clonotype turned up a few times. The chain couples TRBV7-9 to TRBJ1-6, with unresolved D. V gave up 5 bases and J gave up 10 bases, with 33 bases separating them. Germline V lookup: CDR1 SEHNR, CDR2 FQNEAQ (reference sequence). The CDR3 loop spans 20 amino acids. For the CDR3, the DNA is TGTGCCAGCAGCCCACCCTTCTCACTGAAAAGCCCATTGAAGTGGTCACCCCTCCACTTT. Its translation is CASSPPFSLKSPLKWSPLHF.

This clonotype was seen only a few times. Written as DNA, the CDR3 is TGTGCCAGCAGCCAAGATGGAGCGGGGGGATTTAGTACCAAAAACATTCAGTACTTC. Its translation: CASSQDGAGGFSTKNIQYF. V is TRBV3-1 and J is TRBJ2-4; 9 bases map to TRBD2. The CDR3 covers 19 residues. V trimming: 0 bases; J trimming: 2 bases; junction bases outside the gene matches: 11. Germline V gene sequence: CDR1 LGHDT, CDR2 YNNKEL (reference sequence).

The chain recombines TRBV7-2 with TRBJ1-5, with no clear D. This CDR3 comprises 15 residues. Germline CDR1 and CDR2: SGHTA and FQGNSA. Trimming left V 0 bases short and J 6 bases short, with 12 bases between. CDR3 sequence: CASSLAGINGQPQHF. The CDR3 DNA reads as TGTGCCAGCAGCTTAGCGGGGATTAACGGTCAGCCCCAGCATTTT.

The chain recombines TRBV11-2 with TRBJ2-2; D perhaps matches TRBD1 (6 bases). V lost 4 bases and J 4 bases, leaving 16 bases between the germline ends. Germline V lookup: CDR1 SGHAT, CDR2 FQNNGV. The CDR3 totals 16 residues. CDR3 region: CASSYPRDTLTGELFF. CDR3 coding DNA: TGTGCCAGCAGCTACCCCCGGGACACCCTCACCGGGGAGCTGTTTTTT.

V is TRBV20-1 and J is TRBJ2-5; D not certain. The DNA end lines up better with TRBJ2-7; the J call may be wrong. Germline V gene lookup returns CDR1 DFQATT and CDR2 SNEGSKA (reference sequence). This CDR3 is 16 amino acids long. The CDR3: CSAREIGDSWPYEQYF. The DNA of the CDR3 is TGCAGTGCTAGAGAGATTGGTGATTCCTGGCCCTACGAGCAGTACTTC.

The J gene is TRBJ1-6, the V gene TRBV29-1, with D possibly matching TRBD1 (5 bases). The CDR3 extends over 14 amino acids. CDR1 and CDR2 from the germline V gene are SQVTM and ANQGSEA. V dropped 0 bases and J dropped 6 bases, with 9 bases sitting between them. In nucleotides, the CDR3 is TGCAGCGTTGAAGAAGGCAGGGTTAATTCACCCCTCCACTTT. Amino acids: CSVEEGRVNSPLHF.

The gene calls are TRBV15 and TRBJ1-3; no firm D call. In germline, CDR1 is LNHNV, CDR2 YYDKDF (reference sequence). The ends were cut back, 0 bases at V and 2 bases at J, with 8 bases in the middle. CDR3 length: 15 amino acids. Written as DNA, the CDR3 is TGTGCCACCAGCAGAGATTGGACGGCTGGAAACACCATATATTTT. Translation: CATSRDWTAGNTIYF.

This chain uses TRBV6-2 or TRBV6-3 with TRBJ1-1; weak D call: TRBD1 (5 bases). V lost 5 bases, J lost 5 bases, and 18 bases lay in between. The CDR3 contains 15 residues. CDR1 MNHEY and CDR2 SVGEGT come from the germline V gene. As DNA, the CDR3 is TGTGCCAGCAGTGGGGGTGCAGGGCTCAAAACTGAAGCTTTCTTT. Translated, it gives CASSGGAGLKTEAFF.

The V gene is TRBV20-1, the J gene TRBJ1-2; D gene ambiguous. The germline gives CDR1 DFQATT, CDR2 SNEGSKA (reference sequence). The CDR3 contains 12 residues. With 3 bases removed from V and 8 bases from J, the gap between germline ends came to 13 bases. In DNA, the CDR3 is TGCAGTGCTAGCTCCGTAGTGGGGGGCTACACCTTC. Amino acids: CSASSVVGGYTF.

The J gene is TRBJ1-2, the V gene TRBV3-1, with 7 bases lining up with TRBD1. The CDR3 has 14 residues. The germline CDR1 and CDR2 sequences are LGHDT and YNNKEL (reference sequence). Trimming took 3 bases from V and 8 from J; bases not matched to a gene: 9. The chain's CDR3 is CASSHSQGVDGYTF. DNA for the CDR3: TGTGCCAGCAGCCATTCCCAGGGGGTGGACGGCTACACCTTC.

V and J are TRBV13 and TRBJ2-3, with unresolved D. The V gene lost 4 bases and the J gene lost 6 bases, with 8 bases spanning the gap. Germline V lookup: CDR1 PRHDT, CDR2 FYEKMQ (reference sequence). There are 12 residues in the CDR3. CDR3 loop: CASSSTWDTQYF. CDR3 nucleotide sequence: TGTGCCAGCAGCTCCACCTGGGATACGCAGTATTTT. The complete variable domain, with remaining parts taken from reference TRBV13 and TRBJ2-3, reads AAGVIQSPRHLIKEKRETATLKCYPIPRHDTVYWYQQGPGQDPQFLISFYEKMQSDKGSIPDRFSAQQFSDYHSELNMSSLELGDSALYFCASSSTWDTQYFGPGTRLTVL.

Only a few counts were recorded for this clonotype. The chain uses TRBV7-2 and TRBJ2-1, with D maybe TRBD1 (6 bases). CDR3 length equals 13 residues. The germline V and J ends were trimmed by 1 base and 10 bases, with 11 bases remaining between them. Germline loops: CDR1 SGHTA, CDR2 FQGNSA. This chain's CDR3 is CASSLVGAGEQFF. As DNA, the CDR3 is TGTGCCAGCAGCTTAGTGGGGGCAGGGGAGCAGTTCTTC.

V and J are TRBV7-9 and TRBJ2-5; 8 positions match TRBD2. The tail of the sequence fits TRBJ2-7 better, so the J call may be wrong. CDR1 is SEHNR, CDR2 FQNEAQ, per germline (reference sequence). This CDR3 has 15 amino acids. The CDR3 nucleotides are TGTGCCAGCACTAATGGCGGGAGGAACTCCTACGAGCAGTACTTC. Amino acids: CASTNGGRNSYEQYF.

This rearrangement joins TRBV29-1 to TRBJ2-5; possible D gene TRBD2, 6 bases. The J call is uncertain, as TRBJ2-1 better fits the DNA end. The CDR3 sequence is 13 residues long. Germline-derived CDR1 and CDR2 are SQVTM and ANQGSEA. Written as DNA, the CDR3 is TGCAGCGTGACCCGACTAGGGGCCCATGAGCAGTTCTTC. This encodes CSVTRLGAHEQFF.

The chain recombines TRBV12-3 or TRBV12-4 with TRBJ1-4; D not resolved. This CDR3 has 12 amino acids. V was cut by 5 bases and J by 13 bases, with 14 bases left in between. The CDR3: CASSGGKNALFF. The CDR3 region has the DNA TGTGCCAGCAGTGGCGGGAAGAACGCACTGTTTTTT.